The 5 T cell receptor beta chains below were found in one sample sequenced in a study of blood T cell repertoires in COVID-19. Libraries were prepared by immunoSEQ multiplex PCR; TCRdb keeps only in-frame clonotypes and omits some of them. The top ten hold roughly 16% of the sample, which has over 200,000 clones, almost 90% seen once. Material for sequencing was PBMCs or T cells enriched from blood (not recorded which). The receptors shown here come from a man aged 30 to 45 who had been exposed to COVID-19.

The chain is built from TRBV4-2 and TRBJ1-5; D ambiguous. The V gene lost 0 bases and the J gene lost 6 bases, with 12 bases spanning the gap. This CDR3 is 15 amino acids long. Germline lookup yields CDR1 LGHNA and CDR2 YNFKEQ. CDR3 loop: CASSQEYPGVQPQHF. CDR3 nucleotides: TGTGCCAGCAGCCAAGAATATCCCGGGGTTCAGCCCCAGCATTTT.

The chain combines TRBV14 with TRBJ2-3, with TRBD2 identical over 15 bases. With 5 bases clipped from V and 4 bases from J, the junction kept 4 bases outside the gene matches. The CDR3 loop spans 16 amino acids. CDR1 and CDR2 (germline): SGHDN, FVKESK. The CDR3 DNA sequence: TGTGCCAGCAGCTTATGGACTAGCGGGGGGGCAGATACGCAGTATTTT. It is translated as CASSLWTSGGADTQYF.

J is TRBJ2-2 and V is TRBV9, with a possible D match to TRBD1 (6 bases). The CDR3 spans 15 residues. Germline V gene data show CDR1 as SGDLS and CDR2 as YYNGEE. V was shortened by 1 base and J by 7 bases, with 14 bases between the two germline ends. CDR3 in amino acids: CASSVITGNGGELFF. CDR3 sequence (DNA): TGTGCCAGCAGCGTAATCACAGGGAACGGCGGGGAGCTGTTTTTT.

The chain links TRBV29-1 to TRBJ1-1; D uncertain. Germline CDR1 is SQVTM and CDR2 is ANQGSEA. The V end lost 3 bases, the J end lost 2 bases, and 7 bases lay between the germline ends. CDR3 length equals 12 residues. The CDR3 coding sequence is TGCAGCGTTGATTACGGTAACACTGAAGCTTTCTTT. It yields the protein CSVDYGNTEAFF.

V usage is TRBV9 and J usage is TRBJ2-2; a possible D gene is TRBD2 (5 bases). The V end lost 4 bases, the J end lost 0 bases, and 13 bases lay between the germline ends. CDR1 and CDR2 from the germline V gene are SGDLS and YYNGEE. This CDR3 is 16 amino acids long. CDR3 in DNA: TGTGCCAGCAGCTTCGGACTCTTCGCGAACACCGGGGAGCTGTTTTTT. Translated, it gives CASSFGLFANTGELFF.